These T cell receptor beta chains were read from a single sample in a study of OX40 agonist ivuxolimab in advanced cancers. Clones were read by immunoSEQ multiplex PCR, and TCRdb kept only the in-frame ones, dropping some. This table holds 52,000 or so clones, around 83% found once. The material sequenced was CD4+ or CD8+ T cells sorted from blood, taken in a trial of the OX40 agonist ivuxolimab. These receptors originate from an adult with an advanced solid tumor such as melanoma, head and neck, liver or kidney cancer. CDR3s include the opening cysteine and the closing phenylalanine or tryptophan. The order of the fields is clone size, D gene, V gene, J gene, CDR3 DNA, CDR3 protein. A D gene is named only where the DNA matches it firmly. Rows give clone size only sometimes, using once, few, many, or a class for an expanded clone.

>NA|NA|TRBV5-1|TRBJ1-2
TGCGCCAGCAGCTTGGAAGAGGAGAGGGGCTACACCTTC
CASSLEEERGYTF
>NA|NA|TRBV5-4|TRBJ2-5
TGTGCCAGCAGCTTCGGGGGAGTCGGGGAGACCCAGTACTTC
CASSFGGVGETQYF
>NA|NA|TRBV7-8|TRBJ1-3
TGTGCCAGCAGCCGCAGGACAGCTATTTCTGGAAACACCATATATTTT
CASSRRTAISGNTIYF
>NA|TRBD2|TRBV2|TRBJ2-7
TGTGCCAGCAGTGAAAGCCCAGCGGGGGCCTTCGAGCAGTACTTC
CASSESPAGAFEQYF
>NA|TRBD1|TRBV19|TRBJ1-5
TGTGCCAGTAGTACTGGACAGGGTGGTATTAGCAATCAGCCCCAGCATTTT
CASSTGQGGISNQPQHF
>NA|NA|TRBV5-6|TRBJ2-1
TGTGCCAGCAGCTTCACCCTAGTCAATGAGCAGTTCTTC
CASSFTLVNEQFF
>NA|NA|TRBV11-3|TRBJ2-1
TGTGCCAGCAGCTCCACAGGACGAAAGGGTGAGCAGTTCTTC
CASSSTGRKGEQFF
>NA|NA|TRBV10-2|TRBJ2-2
TGCGCCAGCAGTGAGTGGATGGGGGGCCGGCTGTTTTTT
CASSEWMGGRLFF
>few|TRBD1|TRBV5-1|TRBJ2-1
TGCGCCAGCAGTTTGAAGGGACAGGACAATGAGCAGTTCTTC
CASSLKGQDNEQFF
>few|NA|TRBV4-1|TRBJ2-2
TGCGCCAGCAGCCCTGGACTCCTGAACACCGGGGAGCTGTTTTTT
CASSPGLLNTGELFF
>NA|TRBD2|TRBV5-4|TRBJ2-3
TGTGCCAGCAGCCAAGGACTAGCGGGTCGCACAGATACGCAGTATTTT
CASSQGLAGRTDTQYF
>few|TRBD2|TRBV4-2|TRBJ2-7
TGTGCCAGCAGCCAAGGTGACCTGTGGGGGGGACTGAACTCCTACGAGCAGTACTTC
CASSQGDLWGGLNSYEQYF
>NA|NA|TRBV30|TRBJ1-1
TGTGCCTGGAGTTCACAGGAGAACACTGAAGCTTTCTTT
CAWSSQENTEAFF
>NA|NA|TRBV7-9|TRBJ1-3
TGTGCCAGCAGCGCACAGACCTCTGGAAACACCATATATTTT
CASSAQTSGNTIYF
>NA|TRBD2|TRBV29-1|TRBJ2-3
TGCAGCGTCGGGGTAGCGGGGGGCACAGATACGCAGTATTTT
CSVGVAGGTDTQYF
>NA|NA|TRBV5-6|TRBJ1-3
TGTGCCAGCACCTTGTTTAGGCAGGGATTGGGCACCATATATTTT
CASTLFRQGLGTIYF
>NA|NA|TRBV7-8|TRBJ2-7
TGTGCCAGCAGCTCAAGGACGGCCTACGAGCAGTACTTC
CASSSRTAYEQYF
>NA|NA|TRBV19|TRBJ2-7
TGTGCCAGTAGTTCCCAAGCCTACGAGCAGTACTTC
CASSSQAYEQYF
>NA|NA|TRBV7-2|TRBJ2-6
TGTGCCAGCAGCTTAGGGGCATCTGGGGCCAACGTCCTGACTTTC
CASSLGASGANVLTF
>NA|TRBD2|TRBV7-2|TRBJ2-7
TGTGCCAGCAGCCCTAACGTGGCTAGCGGGACCCACGAGCAGTACTTC
CASSPNVASGTHEQYF